The next 32 T cell receptor beta chains were all read from a single sample in a study of chemoradiotherapy in HPV16-positive cancers. TCRdb's table, derived via immunoSEQ multiplex PCR, lists solely in-frame clones and lacks some. The sample contains approximately 13,000 clones, 70% to 80% of which appear only once. The specimen was collected from a patient who underwent chemoradiotherapy. Source of these receptors: a human donor with HPV-associated anogenital cancer.

The gene calls are TRBV4-2 and TRBJ2-3; 10 nucleotides agree with TRBD1. CDR1 is LGHNA, CDR2 YNFKEQ, per germline. CDR3 length: 17 amino acids. Losses at the gene ends were 4 bases for V and 1 base for J; bases not matched to a gene: 8. CDR3 protein: CASSRGTGARGTDTQYF. CDR3 DNA: TGTGCCAGCAGCCGCGGGACAGGGGCCAGGGGCACAGATACGCAGTATTTT.

The rearrangement uses TRBV30 and TRBJ2-2; 9 bases are shared with TRBD2. V was clipped by 3 bases and J by 5 bases; unmatched bases: 1. The CDR3 contains 13 residues. Germline V gives CDR1 GTSNPN, CDR2 SVGIG (reference sequence). CDR3 bases: TGTGCCTGGAGGCTAGCGGGAACCGGGGAGCTGTTTTTT. As protein: CAWRLAGTGELFF.

This chain joins TRBV27 and TRBJ1-2, with D possibly TRBD1 on 5 matching bases. The CDR3 contains 13 residues. Trimming shortened V by 4 bases and J by 7 bases, and 13 bases separated the two germline ends. Germline V gives CDR1 MNHEY, CDR2 SMNVEV (reference sequence). The CDR3 sequence is CASSSGGVGGYTF. CDR3 DNA: TGTGCCAGCAGTTCAGGAGGGGTAGGTGGCTACACCTTC.

J is TRBJ1-1 and V is TRBV6-5; D perhaps matches TRBD1 (5 bases). The germline V and J ends were trimmed by 7 bases and 4 bases, with 19 bases remaining between them. Germline loops: CDR1 MNHEY, CDR2 SVGAGI. The CDR3 totals 15 residues. The chain's CDR3 is CASTLLAGGGTEAFF. The CDR3 DNA follows: TGTGCCAGCACCCTATTGGCGGGGGGGGGCACTGAAGCTTTCTTT.

The chain carries TRBV14 and TRBJ2-1; tentatively, D is TRBD1 (6 bases). Germline CDR1 and CDR2: SGHDN and FVKESK. The V end lost 1 base, the J end lost 6 bases, and 16 bases lay between the germline ends. The length of the CDR3 is 16 residues. The CDR3 loop reads CASSQGQTGKFNEQFF. In DNA, the CDR3 is TGTGCCAGCAGCCAAGGTCAAACAGGGAAGTTCAATGAGCAGTTCTTC.

J is TRBJ1-6 and V is TRBV7-2; 7 bases are shared with TRBD1. The V and J ends lost 11 bases and 14 bases, in that order; junction bases with no gene match: 15. Germline V lookup: CDR1 SGHTA, CDR2 FQGNSA. The CDR3 loop spans 13 amino acids. CDR3 protein: CALTGDGGGTLHF. CDR3 bases: TGTGCCCTTACAGGGGATGGCGGGGGGACCCTCCACTTT. The variable domain in full, with the rest retrieved from reference TRBV7-2 and TRBJ1-6, is GAGVSQSPSNKVTEKGKDVELRCDPISGHTALYWYRQSLGQGLEFLIYFQGNSAPDKSGLPSDRFSAERTGGSVSTLTIQRTQQEDSAVYLCALTGDGGGTLHFGNGTRLTVT.

The gene calls are TRBV19 and TRBJ1-3; the D is unclear. Germline-derived CDR1 and CDR2 are LNHDA and SQIVND (reference sequence). The length of the CDR3 is 13 residues. With 9 bases removed from V and 0 bases from J, the gap between germline ends came to 9 bases. The DNA for the CDR3 is TGTGCCAGCGGACCCCACTCTGGAAACACCATATATTTT. This sequence encodes CASGPHSGNTIYF.

The V and J genes are TRBV11-2 and TRBJ2-3, with TRBD1 as a possible D gene (6 bases). CDR1 SGHAT and CDR2 FQNNGV come from the germline V gene. The CDR3 extends over 14 amino acids. V was shortened by 4 bases and J by 4 bases, with 12 bases between the two germline ends. CDR3 sequence (DNA): TGTGCCAGCAGCTCCCCTCGACAGGCAGATACGCAGTATTTT. Translating gives CASSSPRQADTQYF.

The chain joins TRBV6-6 to TRBJ1-3; maybe TRBD1 (5 bases). The CDR3 runs 16 residues. Germline CDR1 is MNHNY and CDR2 is SVGAGI (reference sequence). Between the trimmed V and J ends, which lost 7 bases and 0 bases, there was a span of 16 bases. CDR3 protein: CASNLAGYRSGNTIYF. CDR3 DNA: TGTGCCAGCAATCTCGCAGGGTATCGCTCTGGAAACACCATATATTTT.

This chain links TRBV6-5 with TRBJ2-1; 7 bases map to TRBD2. The ends lost 6 bases at V and 3 bases at J; junction bases unmatched: 5. The germline CDR1 and CDR2 sequences are MNHEY and SVGAGI. The CDR3 length is 14 residues. The CDR3 protein is CASRSTSLYNEQFF. DNA of the CDR3: TGTGCCAGCAGGTCGACTAGCCTCTACAATGAGCAGTTCTTC.

This sequence joins TRBV6-5 and TRBJ2-5; D is uncertain. V was pared by 6 bases and J by 1 base, with 9 bases between. Germline V CDR1 and CDR2: MNHEY, SVGAGI. The CDR3 has 13 amino acids. The CDR3 here is CASSSNIQETQYF. The CDR3 nucleotides are TGTGCCAGCAGCTCGAATATCCAAGAGACCCAGTACTTC.

The chain uses TRBV9 and TRBJ2-5; D is possibly TRBD2 (6 bases). CDR1 is SGDLS, CDR2 YYNGEE, per germline. Trimming took off 3 bases at V and 5 bases at J, with 20 bases between the two ends. The CDR3 sequence is 16 residues long. The DNA for the CDR3 is TGTGCCAGCAGCGCCACTAAGACCGGGACTGTGGAGACCCAGTACTTC. Its translation is CASSATKTGTVETQYF. The variable domain in full, with the rest retrieved from reference TRBV9 and TRBJ2-5, is DSGVTQTPKHLITATGQRVTLRCSPRSGDLSVYWYQQSLDQGLQFLIQYYNGEERAKGNILERFSAQQFPDLHSELNLSSLELGDSALYFCASSATKTGTVETQYFGPGTRLLVL.

V gene TRBV28 combines with J gene TRBJ2-5, with 13 nucleotides matching TRBD2. V was clipped by 10 bases and J by 5 bases; unmatched bases: 10. Germline V lookup: CDR1 MDHEN, CDR2 SYDVKM. This CDR3 has 15 residues. Here the CDR3 reads CAIGRGLAGSETQYF. DNA of the CDR3: TGTGCCATTGGGAGGGGACTAGCGGGGTCGGAGACCCAGTACTTC.

This clone was counted a single time. The gene calls are TRBV9 and TRBJ2-7, with 7 nucleotides matching TRBD1. The CDR3 is made up of 15 amino acids. V was clipped by 1 base and J by 2 bases; unmatched bases: 6. Germline lookup yields CDR1 SGDLS and CDR2 YYNGEE. The CDR3 is CASSVYPGGTYEQYF. The CDR3 DNA reads TGTGCCAGCAGCGTATACCCAGGGGGTACCTACGAGCAGTACTTC.

The chain uses TRBV7-9 and TRBJ2-5, with TRBD2 identical over 12 bases. The DNA matches TRBJ2-7 better at its end, which makes the J call doubtful. The germline CDR1 and CDR2 sequences are SEHNR and FQNEAQ (reference sequence). The CDR3 covers 15 residues. This chain's CDR3 is CASSPGLAGRYEQYF. DNA for the CDR3: TGTGCCAGCAGCCCCGGACTAGCGGGGCGCTACGAGCAGTACTTC.

The CDR3 sequence: CASSSPGPPNYEQYF. The CDR3 DNA sequence: TGCGCCAGCAGCTCCCCCGGGCCACCAAACTACGAGCAGTACTTC. The chain joins TRBV5-1 to TRBJ2-7; no clear D. From germline, CDR1 is SGHRS and CDR2 YFSETQ. With 3 bases removed from V and 3 bases from J, the gap between germline ends came to 16 bases. The CDR3 has 15 residues.

The genes are TRBV6-1 and TRBJ2-6, with D unclear. Trimming cost V 1 base and J 3 bases, with 13 bases left between them. The CDR3 length is 17 residues. Germline values: CDR1 MNHNS, CDR2 SASEGT. CDR3 coding DNA: TGTGCCAGCAGTGAAGTAAGTCGTGGACGTGGGGCCAACGTCCTGACTTTC. Protein product: CASSEVSRGRGANVLTF.

This clone is a singleton in its sample. V is TRBV5-1 and J is TRBJ2-2; D is uncertain. Trimming took 1 base from V and 5 from J, leaving 18 bases between them. Germline CDR1 reads SGHRS; CDR2 reads YFSETQ. The CDR3 runs 17 residues. The CDR3 DNA follows: TGCGCCAGCAGCTTGCTCCCGGGTGAAGGACCTACCGGGGAGCTGTTTTTT. It encodes CASSLLPGEGPTGELFF.

The rearrangement links TRBV15 to TRBJ2-3, with TRBD1 matching 8 bases. Trimming removed 3 bases from V and 6 bases from J; junction bases left unmatched: 5. CDR1 LNHNV and CDR2 YYDKDF come from the germline V gene (reference sequence). This CDR3 has 14 residues. The CDR3 spells CATSRGQAGDTQYF. The CDR3 bases are TGTGCCACCAGCAGGGGACAGGCTGGGGATACGCAGTATTTT.

This clone has a single count. The V gene is TRBV7-2, the J gene TRBJ2-7; 8 bases are shared with TRBD2. V dropped 3 bases and J dropped 3; count of bases not matched to a gene: 7. This CDR3 region has 15 residues. Germline-derived CDR1 and CDR2 are SGHTA and FQGNSA. The CDR3 DNA sequence: TGTGCCAGCAGCTTGCGGGGGGCGATTCTCTACGAGCAGTACTTC. Its protein product is CASSLRGAILYEQYF. Filled out from reference TRBV7-2 and TRBJ2-7, the complete variable domain reads GAGVSQSPSNKVTEKGKDVELRCDPISGHTALYWYRQSLGQGLEFLIYFQGNSAPDKSGLPSDRFSAERTGGSVSTLTIQRTQQEDSAVYLCASSLRGAILYEQYFGPGTRLTVT.

The rearrangement links TRBV30 to TRBJ1-1; D unclear. Germline CDR1 reads GTSNPN; CDR2 reads SVGIG (reference sequence). The CDR3 extends over 11 amino acids. V gave up 6 bases and J gave up 9 bases, with 14 bases separating them. The CDR3: CACRAQAQAFF. The CDR3, as DNA: TGTGCCTGTCGGGCGCAGGCTCAAGCTTTCTTT.

The chain employs TRBV9 and TRBJ2-2; D is perhaps TRBD2 (6 bases). From germline, CDR1 is SGDLS and CDR2 YYNGEE. V dropped 1 base and J dropped 4 bases, with 8 bases sitting between them. This CDR3 has 14 residues. The chain's CDR3 is CASSVLAATGELFF. The DNA of the CDR3 is TGTGCCAGCAGCGTATTAGCGGCCACCGGGGAGCTGTTTTTT.

The chain couples TRBV7-2 to TRBJ1-2, with D tentatively TRBD1 (5 bases). V shed 8 bases and J shed 3 bases, with 13 bases lying between them. Germline CDR1 SGHTA, CDR2 FQGNSA. This CDR3 contains 13 residues. CDR3 bases: TGTGCCAGCGGAAATGAGGGGTACTATGGCTACACCTTC. It codes for CASGNEGYYGYTF.

This clone was picked up a small number of times. V is TRBV9 and J is TRBJ2-5; possible D gene TRBD2, 5 bases. Germline V gene data show CDR1 as SGDLS and CDR2 as YYNGEE. The CDR3 is 15 amino acids. V was cut by 0 bases and J by 0 bases, with 9 bases left in between. CDR3: CASSVGGNDQETQYF. CDR3 nucleotides: TGTGCCAGCAGCGTAGGAGGGAACGACCAAGAGACCCAGTACTTC.

This clone was found a few times. V and J are TRBV5-1 and TRBJ1-1; 10 bases agree with TRBD1. J was trimmed by 4 bases and V by 5 bases; bases with no gene match: 8. This CDR3 contains 15 residues. Germline CDR1 and CDR2: SGHRS and YFSETQ. CDR3 loop: CASRGRTGGGTEAFF. CDR3 coding DNA: TGCGCCAGCAGGGGACGGACAGGGGGAGGCACTGAAGCTTTCTTT.

This chain links TRBV19 with TRBJ2-2; TRBD2 matches at 12 bases. Germline V gene data show CDR1 as LNHDA and CDR2 as SQIVND (reference sequence). This CDR3 has 16 amino acids. V dropped 2 bases and J dropped 6; count of bases not matched to a gene: 4. CDR3 sequence reads: CASSIPSGGASGELFF. CDR3 coding DNA: TGTGCCAGTAGTATACCTAGCGGGGGGGCCTCCGGGGAGCTGTTTTTT.

The V call is TRBV11-2, the J call TRBJ1-5; D gene uncertain. V lost 8 bases to trimming and J lost 4 bases, with 12 bases between them. The CDR3 sequence is 13 residues long. Germline CDR1 reads SGHAT; CDR2 reads FQNNGV. The CDR3 bases are TGTGCCAGCGGAGTATCGGCAAATCAGCCCCAGCATTTT. This encodes CASGVSANQPQHF. Full variable domain (missing parts from reference TRBV11-2 and TRBJ1-5): EAGVAQSPRYKIIEKRQSVAFWCNPISGHATLYWYQQILGQGPKLLIQFQNNGVVDDSQLPKDRFSAERLKGVDSTLKIQPAKLEDSAVYLCASGVSANQPQHFGDGTRLSIL.

The chain has TRBV7-9 and TRBJ2-1; D gene ambiguous. This CDR3 is 16 amino acids long. Germline V CDR1 and CDR2: SEHNR, FQNEAQ (reference sequence). V lost 1 base and J 3 bases, leaving 13 bases between the germline ends. Here the CDR3 reads CASSLGQDVLYNEQFF. DNA of the CDR3: TGTGCCAGCAGCTTAGGTCAGGACGTTCTCTACAATGAGCAGTTCTTC.

This sequence joins TRBV6-1 and TRBJ1-6, with 10 bases that match TRBD1. CDR3 size: 14 residues. The V and J ends lost 6 bases and 10 bases, in that order; junction bases with no gene match: 6. Germline CDR1 reads MNHNS; CDR2 reads SASEGT. CDR3 sequence: CASSGTGVVSPLHF. In DNA, the CDR3 is TGTGCCAGCAGCGGGACAGGGGTCGTCTCACCCCTCCACTTT.

The genes are TRBV4-1 and TRBJ1-4, with 10 bases identical to TRBD1. Germline V gene data show CDR1 as MGHRA and CDR2 as YSYEKL. The CDR3 is 15 amino acids. V was pared by 0 bases and J by 11 bases, with 6 bases of the junction left unmatched. The CDR3 DNA follows: TGCGCCAGCAGCCAAGAACCGGGACAGGGGAGGAAACTGTTTTTT. This translates into CASSQEPGQGRKLFF.

DNA for the CDR3: TGTGCCAGCTCACCGGACAGAAACTATGGCTACACCTTC. This encodes CASSPDRNYGYTF. V and J are TRBV18 and TRBJ1-2, with D possibly being TRBD1 (6 bases). This CDR3 is 13 amino acids long. The germline CDR1 and CDR2 sequences are KGHSH and LQKENI. Trimming took 3 bases from V and 2 from J, leaving 7 bases between them.

The chain carries TRBV30 and TRBJ2-7; 7 bases agree with TRBD1. In germline, CDR1 is GTSNPN, CDR2 SVGIG (reference sequence). This CDR3 comprises 14 residues. J gave up 0 bases and V 3 bases, and 5 bases lay outside the gene matches. DNA of the CDR3: TGTGCCTGGAGCGCCGCAGGGGGCTCCTACGAGCAGTACTTC. Its translation: CAWSAAGGSYEQYF.